This TCR beta chain was observed in a study of CD8 T cells in Susac syndrome. RNA totalling roughly 0.5 to 1 ug underwent reverse transcription with random hexamers. Multiplex immunoSEQ PCR targeted 54 Vbeta and 13 Jbeta TCR beta segments. TCRdb redid the calling of the immunoSEQ multiplex PCR reads with MiXCR, one entry per CDR3 protein. Among more than 110,000 distinct CDR3 sequences listed, around 94% were seen once. CDR3 length equals 13 residues. V gave up 5 bases and J gave up 10 bases, with 15 bases separating them. Germline V CDR1 and CDR2: SGHTA, FQGTGA. The gene calls are TRBV7-3 and TRBJ2-1; D is tentatively TRBD1 or TRBD2 (5 bases each). The sample consisted of CD8+ T cells from PBMCs. The clonotype comes from a human donor in good health. The CDR3 region is CASSPGGGYEQFF. The CDR3 DNA reads as TGTGCCAGCAGCCCCGGTGGGGGATACGAGCAGTTCTTC.